The next 22 T cell receptor beta chains were all read from a single sample in a study of regulatory T cells in long-lasting Graves disease. The time point here: persistent/refractory GD, antithyroid drugs over 5 years with positive TRAb. Extracted RNA from PBMCs served as the source of the TCR library. Arm-PCR of CDR3 regions and iRepertoire HTBI primers were the basis on which TCR beta libraries were built. TCRdb analysed the multiplex PCR reads with MiXCR anew, one entry per CDR3 protein. Counted here are a few hundred thousand distinct CDR3 sequences, about 20% occurring once; the ten biggest clones make up about an eighth. Sequences were derived from peripheral blood mononuclear cells (PBMCs), sampled when the disease was refractory, from a patient treated with antithyroid drugs. The receptor source for this set is a female donor with Graves disease.

The chain is built from TRBV6-4 and TRBJ1-2; D might be TRBD1 (5 bases). The V and J ends lost 6 bases and 2 bases respectively, with 19 bases between them. This CDR3 is 16 amino acids long. Germline V gene sequence: CDR1 MRHNA, CDR2 SNTAGT. The chain's CDR3 is CASRAQHGTFNYGYTF. The CDR3 DNA reads TGTGCCAGCAGGGCACAACACGGGACGTTCAACTATGGCTACACCTTC.

This chain links TRBV6-2 or TRBV6-3 with TRBJ2-2, with TRBD1 matching over 7 bases. V lost 5 bases, J lost 6 bases, and 15 bases stayed unmatched. This CDR3 is 17 amino acids long. The V gene's germline CDR1 is MNHEY and CDR2 SVGEGT. Here the CDR3 reads CASSLRGQTFSPGELFF. The DNA for the CDR3 is TGTGCCAGCAGTCTACGGGGACAGACGTTTTCACCCGGGGAGCTGTTTTTT.

This clonotype was counted between two and nine times. The chain employs TRBV12-3 or TRBV12-4 and TRBJ2-2; 7 bases are shared with TRBD1. The ends lost 5 bases at V and 7 bases at J; junction bases unmatched: 7. This CDR3 spans 14 amino acids. The CDR3 DNA reads TGTGCCAGCAGTCTAACAGGGGTTAACGGGGAGCTGTTTTTT. Its translation is CASSLTGVNGELFF.

This clonotype has a count of ten or more. This chain uses TRBV6-1 with TRBJ2-2; D unclear. V lost 1 base to trimming and J lost 2 bases, with 8 bases between them. Germline V gene lookup returns CDR1 MNHNS and CDR2 SASEGT. CDR3 length equals 15 residues. CDR3 in DNA: TGTGCCAGCAGTGAAGGGTCACCTAACACCGGGGAGCTGTTTTTT. Translation gives CASSEGSPNTGELFF.

This clonotype was found a few times. The rearrangement uses TRBV6-1 and TRBJ2-7; 8 bases agree with TRBD1. CDR1 is MNHNS and CDR2 is SASEGT in the germline V gene. The CDR3 has 15 residues. Trimming took 9 bases from V and 3 from J; bases not matched to a gene: 13. This chain's CDR3 is CASRQGPGVNYEQYF. CDR3 in DNA: TGTGCCAGTCGACAGGGGCCCGGGGTCAACTACGAGCAGTACTTC.

The CDR3 sequence: CASSIPGQGAMYGYTF. The CDR3 DNA sequence: TGTGCCAGCAGTATTCCGGGACAGGGGGCGATGTATGGCTACACCTTC. The rearrangement joins TRBV28 to TRBJ1-2, with 12 bases matching TRBD1. CDR1 is MDHEN and CDR2 is SYDVKM in the germline V gene. The CDR3 loop spans 16 amino acids. The V and J ends lost 5 bases and 5 bases, in that order; junction bases with no gene match: 9.

In its sample, this clonotype was seen many times. The chain uses TRBV2 and TRBJ2-4, with TRBD2 matching over 8 bases. CDR3 size: 16 residues. J lost 9 bases, V lost 7 bases, and 17 bases had no gene match. Germline assignment: CDR1 SNHLY and CDR2 FYNNEI. In DNA form, the CDR3 reads TGTGCCAGCAAGATTAGCGGGATGTTTAAATGGGGCATTCAGTACTTC. Protein product: CASKISGMFKWGIQYF.

This clonotype was detected ten times or more. The chain joins TRBV20-1 to TRBJ1-2; no reliable D call. CDR3 length: 12 residues. V lost 7 bases, J lost 7 bases, and 16 bases lay in between. CDR1 and CDR2 from the germline V gene are DFQATT and SNEGSKA (reference sequence). The CDR3 protein is CSVTAESAGYTF. Written as DNA, the CDR3 is TGCAGTGTCACGGCGGAATCTGCTGGCTACACCTTC.

About this clonotype itself: This likely stems from a read error, as it lies one base from a far larger clone. The V call is TRBV2, the J call TRBJ2-4; D uncertain. TRBJ1-2 matches the DNA end more closely, so the J call is doubtful. Germline CDR1 is SNHLY and CDR2 is FYNNEI. The CDR3 loop spans 13 amino acids. The DNA of the CDR3 is TGTGCCAGCAGCCCGTCCGGGTACTATGGCTACACCTTC. It translates to CASSPSGYYGYTF.

A few counts support this clonotype. The chain employs TRBV7-3 and TRBJ2-2; no reliable D call. CDR1 is SGHTA and CDR2 is FQGTGA in the germline V gene. V lost 3 bases and J 5 bases, leaving 10 bases between the germline ends. This CDR3 spans 14 amino acids. DNA for the CDR3: TGTGCCAGCAGCTTGACGCTGGGGACCGGGGAGCTGTTTTTT. This gives the protein CASSLTLGTGELFF.

The chain combines TRBV27 with TRBJ2-7; D is ambiguous. Trimming took off 4 bases at V and 3 bases at J, with 16 bases between the two ends. In germline, CDR1 is MNHEY, CDR2 SMNVEV (reference sequence). This CDR3 spans 15 amino acids. CDR3 in amino acids: CASSSPDGPYYEQYF. The DNA for the CDR3 is TGTGCCAGCAGTTCCCCTGACGGACCTTACTACGAGCAGTACTTC.

Of note for this clonotype: This may come from a read error, since a much larger clone is one base off. The rearrangement uses TRBV6-9 and TRBJ1-2; weak D call: TRBD1 (6 bases). Germline assignment: CDR1 MNHGY and CDR2 SVAAGI. The CDR3 has 14 amino acids. The CDR3 loop reads CASSYQGLNYGHTF. The CDR3 DNA is TGTGCCAGCAGTTATCAGGGGCTGAACTATGGCCACACCTTC.

The CDR3 protein is CASSSGTSFHEQYF. DNA for the CDR3: TGTGCCAGCAGTTCTGGGACTTCTTTCCACGAGCAGTACTTC. The rearrangement links TRBV6-9 to TRBJ2-7; weak D call: TRBD2 (6 bases). CDR1 is MNHGY and CDR2 is SVAAGI in the germline V gene. The length of the CDR3 is 14 residues. V was pared by 4 bases and J by 5 bases, with 15 bases between.

In its sample, this clonotype was seen many times. The rearrangement links TRBV3-1 to TRBJ1-1; D not certain. Trimming left V 2 bases short and J 7 bases short, with 11 bases between. Germline values: CDR1 LGHDT, CDR2 YNNKEL (reference sequence). CDR3 length equals 13 residues. CDR3: CASSQPGTLEAFF. The CDR3, as DNA: TGTGCCAGCAGCCAACCCGGCACCCTTGAAGCTTTCTTT.

This clonotype was counted only a few times. V usage is TRBV3-1 and J usage is TRBJ2-5; 13 bases align to TRBD2. After removal of 3 bases from V and 2 bases from J, the junction contained 3 bases not matched to a gene. The CDR3 has 16 amino acids. CDR1 is LGHDT, CDR2 YNNKEL, per germline (reference sequence). CDR3: CASSQRLAGGQETQYF. Written as DNA, the CDR3 is TGTGCCAGCAGCCAGCGACTAGCGGGAGGACAAGAGACCCAGTACTTC.

In this sample, this clonotype turned up many times. The rearrangement links TRBV29-1 to TRBJ2-5; 8 bases map to TRBD1. The V gene's germline CDR1 is SQVTM and CDR2 ANQGSEA. With V trimmed by 6 bases and J by 0 bases, 3 bases remained unmatched. The CDR3 consists of 13 residues. The CDR3 region has the DNA TGCAGCGTAACAGGGGGGTACCAAGAGACCCAGTACTTC. Translating it yields CSVTGGYQETQYF.

The J gene is TRBJ1-6, the V gene TRBV12-3 or TRBV12-4; no reliable D call. V gave up 3 bases and J gave up 11 bases, with 8 bases separating them. The CDR3 spans 12 residues. The CDR3 sequence: CASSFGDPPLHF. Here the CDR3 DNA reads TGTGCCAGCAGTTTCGGGGATCCACCCCTCCACTTT.

The rearrangement joins TRBV9 to TRBJ2-7; 12 bases map to TRBD2. Trimming at V came to 0 bases and at J to 3 bases, leaving 7 bases not matched to a gene. The CDR3 is 17 residues long. Germline CDR1 reads SGDLS; CDR2 reads YYNGEE. In DNA, the CDR3 is TGTGCCAGCAGCGTAGGGCTAGCGGGAGGGCCGAGCTACGAGCAGTACTTC. Residues: CASSVGLAGGPSYEQYF.

The chain links TRBV24-1 to TRBJ2-2, with D tentatively TRBD1 (5 bases). The CDR3 runs 13 residues. V gave up 6 bases and J gave up 5 bases, with 9 bases separating them. Germline CDR1 is KGHDR and CDR2 is SFDVKD. The CDR3 DNA reads as TGTGCCACCAGTCAACAGGTAACCGGGGAGCTGTTTTTT. Amino acids: CATSQQVTGELFF.

This clonotype was seen many times. The J gene is TRBJ1-1, the V gene TRBV6-5; D remains ambiguous. V was trimmed by 4 bases and J by 4 bases, leaving 10 bases between them. The V gene's germline CDR1 is MNHEY and CDR2 SVGAGI. The CDR3 contains 13 residues. CDR3 in DNA: TGTGCCAGCAGTTTAGAGGGCGTCACTGAAGCTTTCTTT. This encodes CASSLEGVTEAFF.

This chain uses TRBV9 with TRBJ2-7; 7 bases align to TRBD2. With 3 bases clipped from V and 1 base from J, the junction kept 7 bases outside the gene matches. The V gene's germline CDR1 is SGDLS and CDR2 YYNGEE. The CDR3 totals 15 residues. CDR3 in DNA: TGTGCCAGCAGCGCGGGGGACTATCGTTCCTACGAGCAGTACTTC. Translation gives CASSAGDYRSYEQYF.

This clonotype was observed once. One end of the junction does not line up with germline, which may come from a read error. V is TRBV9 and J is TRBJ2-5; D gene ambiguous. Per germline, CDR1 SGDLS and CDR2 YYNGEE. This CDR3 region has 16 residues. The CDR3 region is CASSAYSGRSQGTQYF. DNA for the CDR3: TGTGCCAGCAGCGCTTACTCTGGACGCAGCCAAGGGACCCAGTACTTC. The full variable domain, with the rest looked up from reference TRBV9 and TRBJ2-5, is DSGVTQTPKHLITATGQRVTLRCSPRSGDLSVYWYQQSLDQGLQFLIQYYNGEERAKGNILERFSAQQFPDLHSELNLSSLELGDSALYFCASSAYSGRSQGTQYFGPGTRLLVL.